The 18 T cell receptor beta chains below come from one sample, sequenced in a study of CD8 T cells in Susac syndrome. Random hexamers primed reverse transcription of roughly 0.45 to 1 ug RNA. MiXCR was run by TCRdb on the immunoSEQ multiplex PCR reads, yielding one entry per CDR3 protein. The sample holds some 110,000 distinct CDR3 sequences, about 93% seen once. The sequenced material came from CD4+ T cells from PBMCs. The receptors were sampled from a human donor in good health.

This chain uses TRBV5-4 with TRBJ2-3; 13 bases are shared with TRBD2. The CDR3 has 16 residues. The junction had 4 bases not matched to a gene; V was cut back by 3 bases and J by 3 bases. The germline gives CDR1 SGHNT, CDR2 YYREEE (reference sequence). CDR3 nucleotides: TGTGCCAGCAGCTCCCGACTAGCGGGAGGTACAGATACGCAGTATTTT. It yields the protein CASSSRLAGGTDTQYF.

V is TRBV30 and J is TRBJ2-2; D gene ambiguous. Germline values: CDR1 GTSNPN, CDR2 SVGIG (reference sequence). V lost 0 bases and J lost 4, with 9 bases in between. This CDR3 comprises 14 residues. The CDR3 loop is CAWSVTRFTGELFF. In DNA, the CDR3 is TGTGCCTGGAGTGTTACTCGATTCACCGGGGAGCTGTTTTTT.

This chain connects TRBV12-3 or TRBV12-4 to TRBJ1-2; D not resolved. The CDR3 contains 13 residues. Between the trimmed V and J ends, which lost 1 base and 4 bases, there was a span of 7 bases. The CDR3 DNA is TGTGCCAGCAGTTTAGGGATCGGCTATGGCTACACCTTC. Amino acid sequence: CASSLGIGYGYTF.

V gene TRBV9 combines with J gene TRBJ2-1; 12 bases are a match to TRBD2. Germline loops: CDR1 SGDLS, CDR2 YYNGEE. V lost 2 bases and J lost 7; bases outside the gene matches: 10. The CDR3 has 17 amino acids. CDR3 region: CASSVASGRDTHNEQFF. Written as DNA, the CDR3 is TGTGCCAGCAGCGTGGCTAGCGGGAGGGACACCCATAATGAGCAGTTCTTC.

The chain couples TRBV5-1 to TRBJ2-7, with 8 bases lining up with TRBD1. This CDR3 is 14 amino acids long. Germline values: CDR1 SGHRS, CDR2 YFSETQ. Trimming cost V 4 bases and J 2 bases; bases outside gene matches: 5. DNA for the CDR3: TGCGCCAGCAGCCGGGACAGGCAAGCCTACGAGCAGTACTTC. Translating gives CASSRDRQAYEQYF.

The chain links TRBV5-1 to TRBJ1-1; no clear D. This CDR3 region has 15 residues. Trimming shortened V by 1 base and J by 1 base, and 11 bases separated the two germline ends. Germline V gene lookup returns CDR1 SGHRS and CDR2 YFSETQ. CDR3 sequence reads: CASSLSLLANTEAFF. The DNA for the CDR3 is TGCGCCAGCAGCTTGTCTCTGCTCGCGAACACTGAAGCTTTCTTT.

The chain carries TRBV12-3 or TRBV12-4 and TRBJ2-3, with TRBD2 as a possible D gene (6 bases). The CDR3 sequence is 14 residues long. The ends were cut back, 5 bases at V and 8 bases at J, with 17 bases in the middle. The CDR3 DNA reads TGTGCCAGCAGTCTCAGGTCCTTGGGAGGTACGCAGTATTTT. Residues: CASSLRSLGGTQYF.

The genes are TRBV25-1 and TRBJ2-6; a weak D match, TRBD1 (5 bases). CDR1 and CDR2 from the germline V gene are MGHDK and SYGVNS. V dropped 4 bases and J dropped 2 bases, with 12 bases sitting between them. This CDR3 is built from 16 residues. Here the CDR3 reads CASSGQGSAGANVLTF. The CDR3 nucleotides are TGTGCCAGCAGTGGCCAGGGTTCGGCTGGGGCCAACGTCCTGACTTTC.

The chain has TRBV11-2 and TRBJ1-5, with TRBD1 identical over 8 bases. Germline CDR1 reads SGHAT; CDR2 reads FQNNGV. The CDR3 spans 14 residues. Losses at the gene ends were 5 bases for V and 3 bases for J; bases not matched to a gene: 3. The CDR3 nucleotides read TGTGCCAGCAGCGTGACAGGGGACAATCAGCCCCAGCATTTT. Its protein is CASSVTGDNQPQHF.

The count of this clonotype is one. The chain combines TRBV7-8 with TRBJ2-6; 8 bases map to TRBD2. J gave up 0 bases and V 3 bases, and 16 bases lay outside the gene matches. This CDR3 comprises 21 residues. CDR1 and CDR2 from the germline V gene are SGHVS and FQNEAQ. The CDR3 spells CASSFPLAERSFSSGANVLTF. The CDR3, as DNA: TGTGCCAGCAGCTTTCCACTAGCGGAGAGATCCTTTAGCTCTGGGGCCAACGTCCTGACTTTC. The full variable domain, its missing parts supplied by reference TRBV7-8 and TRBJ2-6, is GAGVSQSPRYKVAKRGQDVALRCDPISGHVSLFWYQQALGQGPEFLTYFQNEAQLDKSGLPSDRFFAERPEGSVSTLKIQRTQQEDSAVYLCASSFPLAERSFSSGANVLTFGAGSRLTVL.

V gene TRBV12-3 or TRBV12-4 combines with J gene TRBJ1-1; D call uncertain. The CDR3 has 14 residues. Trimming stripped 3 bases from V and 1 base from J, with 9 bases between. The CDR3, as DNA: TGTGCCAGCAGTTTCGCAGGCGAGAACACTGAAGCTTTCTTT. This codes for CASSFAGENTEAFF.

This clonotype was seen just once. The V call is TRBV12-5, the J call TRBJ1-5, with unresolved D. Germline CDR1 and CDR2: LGHNT and FRNRAP. This CDR3 is 12 amino acids long. V was clipped by 2 bases and J by 4 bases, with 3 bases between them. CDR3 sequence (DNA): TGTGCTAGTGGTTTGATGAATCAGCCCCAGCATTTT. This encodes CASGLMNQPQHF.

The rearrangement uses TRBV3-1 and TRBJ2-3; the D is unclear. This CDR3 has 12 amino acids. The germline CDR1 and CDR2 sequences are LGHDT and YNNKEL (reference sequence). V was pared by 2 bases and J by 2 bases, with 2 bases between. The CDR3 DNA follows: TGTGCCAGCAGCCAAATCACAGATACGCAGTATTTT. Its protein is CASSQITDTQYF.

V and J are TRBV29-1 and TRBJ2-3; D is ambiguous. The CDR3 spans 14 residues. Germline V gene sequence: CDR1 SQVTM, CDR2 ANQGSEA. Trimming removed 6 bases from V and 0 bases from J, with 13 bases in between. The CDR3 loop reads CSVLDGSSTDTQYF. DNA for the CDR3: TGCAGCGTCCTGGACGGATCTAGCACAGATACGCAGTATTTT.

V is TRBV5-1 and J is TRBJ2-1; TRBD2 agrees at 7 bases. Germline trimming cut 2 bases from V and 4 bases from J; bases unmatched to any gene: 9. This CDR3 has 16 amino acids. The germline V gene encodes CDR1 SGHRS and CDR2 YFSETQ. In DNA, the CDR3 is TGCGCCAGCAGCTTCACTACTAGCGACCTATACAATGAGCAGTTCTTC. Protein sequence: CASSFTTSDLYNEQFF.

This rearrangement joins TRBV7-2 to TRBJ2-3; TRBD1 agrees at 8 bases. This CDR3 has 15 residues. From germline, CDR1 is SGHTA and CDR2 FQGNSA. The V segment lost 2 bases and the J segment 7 bases; nucleotides outside the gene matches: 8. As DNA, the CDR3 is TGTGCCAGCAGCTTAAGCCCAGGGGGCGGGAATACGCAGTATTTT. Amino acids: CASSLSPGGGNTQYF.

This CDR3 is CASSLAGLASYEQYF. Here the CDR3 DNA reads TGTGCCAGCAGCTTAGCGGGACTAGCCTCCTACGAGCAGTACTTC. The chain uses TRBV7-8 and TRBJ2-7; 9 bases agree with TRBD2. The ends lost 0 bases at V and 0 bases at J; junction bases unmatched: 0. Germline V gene sequence: CDR1 SGHVS, CDR2 FQNEAQ. The CDR3 covers 15 residues. Based on the CDR3 plus reference TRBV7-8 and TRBJ2-7, the full variable domain is GAGVSQSPRYKVAKRGQDVALRCDPISGHVSLFWYQQALGQGPEFLTYFQNEAQLDKSGLPSDRFFAERPEGSVSTLKIQRTQQEDSAVYLCASSLAGLASYEQYFGPGTRLTVT.

The V gene is TRBV12-3 or TRBV12-4, the J gene TRBJ2-3; perhaps TRBD2 as D (6 bases). The CDR3 has 16 residues. V gave up 6 bases and J gave up 0 bases, with 16 bases separating them. This CDR3 is CASRGLSPTSTDTQYF. CDR3 nucleotide sequence: TGTGCCAGCAGGGGACTCTCACCCACTAGCACAGATACGCAGTATTTT.